This paragraph reports one T cell receptor beta chain. The target antigen is unknown. The CDR3 has 16 residues. Germline loops: CDR1 SGHVS, CDR2 FQNEAQ. With V trimmed by 4 bases and J by 5 bases, 10 bases remained unmatched. The sample is drawn from a study of cytomegalovirus exposure and HLA in healthy donors. Findings and limits, study-wide: Differences between HLA loci emerged in a later analysis of TCR association rates, with DRB1 most and HLA-C fewest. Earlier analysis found most TCR beta V segments productive about 90% or about 30% of the time. In vitro checks showed that a few CMV-associated chains really do target CMV antigens. Later analysis associated a missense DCLRE1C variant with TCR beta V- and J-gene trimming.

The study ran its PCR with 60 Vbeta and 13 Jbeta primers. Only in-frame clones appear in the TCRdb table, and some are missing; sequencing was by immunoSEQ multiplex PCR. Of 68,000 or so clones in the sample, 70% to 90% are singletons; the top ten hold 5% to 8.5%. The V and J genes are TRBV7-8 and TRBJ2-5, with 10 nucleotides matching TRBD1. The sequence came from a human donor in good health. The source material was PBMCs. Here the CDR3 reads CASSSRGTGEFETQYF. CDR3 DNA: TGTGCCAGCAGCTCTAGAGGGACAGGGGAGTTTGAGACCCAGTACTTC.